This TCR beta chain was sequenced in a study of blood T cell repertoires in COVID-19. The germline V and J ends were trimmed by 3 bases and 7 bases, with 7 bases remaining between them. The germline CDR1 and CDR2 sequences are MNHNS and SASEGT. This CDR3 spans 13 amino acids. Repertoires were generated with immunoSEQ multiplex PCR, while TCRdb's copy carries only in-frame clones and drops some. The data show around 230,000 clones, about 80% seen once. V is TRBV6-1 and J is TRBJ1-6; possible D gene TRBD1, 6 bases. Sequenced sample: peripheral blood. This sequence was found in a woman aged 80 or over with acute or convalescent COVID-19. CDR3 bases: TGTGCCAGCAGTGACAGGGGCAATTCACCCCTCCACTTT. This translates into CASSDRGNSPLHF.